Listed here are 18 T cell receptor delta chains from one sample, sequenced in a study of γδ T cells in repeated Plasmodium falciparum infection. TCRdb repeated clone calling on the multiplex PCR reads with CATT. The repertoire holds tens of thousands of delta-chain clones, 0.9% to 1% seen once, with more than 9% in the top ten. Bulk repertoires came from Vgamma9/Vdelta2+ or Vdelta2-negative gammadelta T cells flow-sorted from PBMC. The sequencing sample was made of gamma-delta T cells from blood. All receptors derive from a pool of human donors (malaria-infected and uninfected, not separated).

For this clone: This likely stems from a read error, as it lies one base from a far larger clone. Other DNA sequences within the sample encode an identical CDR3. The DNA of the CDR3 is TGTGCTCTTGGGTCGAACGCAGCGAGAGCCTCGCCGCCAGGGGCCGATAAACTCATCTTT. This encodes CALGSNAARASPPGADKLIF. This chain joins TRDV1 and TRDJ1; D is unclear. Between the trimmed V and J ends, which lost 5 bases and 3 bases, there was a span of 31 bases. The CDR3 extends over 20 amino acids. Germline assignment: CDR1 TSWWSYY and CDR2 QGS.

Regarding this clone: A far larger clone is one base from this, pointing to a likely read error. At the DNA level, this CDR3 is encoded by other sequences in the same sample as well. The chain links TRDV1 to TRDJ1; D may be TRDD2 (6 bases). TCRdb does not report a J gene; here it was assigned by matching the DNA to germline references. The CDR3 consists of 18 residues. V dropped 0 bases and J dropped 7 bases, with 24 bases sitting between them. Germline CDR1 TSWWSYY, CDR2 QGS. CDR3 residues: CALGELFGPTGFGIKLIF. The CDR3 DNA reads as TGTGCTCTTGGGGAACTATTTGGTCCTACGGGCTTTGGTATTAAACTCATCTTT.

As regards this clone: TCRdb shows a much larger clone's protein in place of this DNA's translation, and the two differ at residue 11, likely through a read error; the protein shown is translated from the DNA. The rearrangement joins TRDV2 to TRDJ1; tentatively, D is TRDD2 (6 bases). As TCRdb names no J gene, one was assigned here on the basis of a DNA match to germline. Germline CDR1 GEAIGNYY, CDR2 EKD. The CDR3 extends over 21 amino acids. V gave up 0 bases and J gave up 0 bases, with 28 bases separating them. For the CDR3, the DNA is TGTGCCTGTGACACCAAATTCCTAGAAGGGGTACGCGGCATCCACACCGATAAACTCATCTTT. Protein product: CACDTKFLEGVRGIHTDKLIF.

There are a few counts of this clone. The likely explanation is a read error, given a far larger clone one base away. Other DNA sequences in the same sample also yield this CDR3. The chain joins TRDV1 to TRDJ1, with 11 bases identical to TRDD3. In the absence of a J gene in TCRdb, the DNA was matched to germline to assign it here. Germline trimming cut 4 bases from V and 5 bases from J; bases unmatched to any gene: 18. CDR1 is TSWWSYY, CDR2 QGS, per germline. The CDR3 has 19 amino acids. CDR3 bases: TGTGCTCTTGGGGGATTCGATAACTACGTACTGGGGGATATTGATAAACTCATCTTT. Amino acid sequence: CALGGFDNYVLGDIDKLIF.

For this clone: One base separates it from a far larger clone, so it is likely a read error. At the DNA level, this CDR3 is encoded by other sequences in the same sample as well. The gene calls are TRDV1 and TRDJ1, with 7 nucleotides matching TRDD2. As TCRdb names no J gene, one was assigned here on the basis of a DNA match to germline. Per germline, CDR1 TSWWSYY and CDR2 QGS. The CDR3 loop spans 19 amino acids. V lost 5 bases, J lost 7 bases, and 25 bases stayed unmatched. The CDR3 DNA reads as TGTGCTCTTGGGCCCCGGCCTTCCTTGAGATTGGGGACCGTTACTAAACTCATCTTT. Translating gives CALGPRPSLRLGTVTKLIF.

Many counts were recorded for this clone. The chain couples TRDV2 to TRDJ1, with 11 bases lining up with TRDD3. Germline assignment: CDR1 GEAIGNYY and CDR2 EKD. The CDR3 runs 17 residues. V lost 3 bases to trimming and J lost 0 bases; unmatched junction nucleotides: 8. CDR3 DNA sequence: TGTGCCTGTGACCAAGTACTGGGGGATAAGTACACCGATAAACTCATCTTT. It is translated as CACDQVLGDKYTDKLIF.

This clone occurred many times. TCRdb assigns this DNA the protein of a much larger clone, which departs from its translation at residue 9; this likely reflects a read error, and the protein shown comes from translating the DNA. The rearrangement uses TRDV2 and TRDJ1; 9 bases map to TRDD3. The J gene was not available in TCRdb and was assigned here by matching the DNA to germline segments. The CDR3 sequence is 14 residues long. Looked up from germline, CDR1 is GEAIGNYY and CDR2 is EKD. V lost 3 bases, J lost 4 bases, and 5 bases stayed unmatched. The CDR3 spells CACDPLGDDDKLIF. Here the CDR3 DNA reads TGTGCCTGTGACCCACTGGGGGACGACGATAAACTCATCTTT.

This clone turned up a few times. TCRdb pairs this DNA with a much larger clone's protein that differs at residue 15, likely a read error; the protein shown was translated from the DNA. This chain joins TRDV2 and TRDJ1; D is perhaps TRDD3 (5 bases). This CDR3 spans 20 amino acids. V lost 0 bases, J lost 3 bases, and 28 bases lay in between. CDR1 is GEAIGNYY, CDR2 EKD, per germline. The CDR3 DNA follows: TGTGCCTGTGACACCGAAGGGACGTCGTGGGACACGAGGGGGGCCGATAAACTCATCTTT. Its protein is CACDTEGTSWDTRGADKLIF.

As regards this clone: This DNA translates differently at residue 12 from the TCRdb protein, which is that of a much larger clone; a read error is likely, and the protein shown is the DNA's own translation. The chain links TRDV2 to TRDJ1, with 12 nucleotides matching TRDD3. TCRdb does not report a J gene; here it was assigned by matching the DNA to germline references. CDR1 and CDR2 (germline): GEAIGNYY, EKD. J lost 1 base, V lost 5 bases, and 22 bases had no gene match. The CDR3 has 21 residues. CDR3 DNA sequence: TGTGCCTGTGGGCCCTTCCTCCCACTGGGGGATACTACGGCTGCCACCGATAAACTCATCTTT. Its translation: CACGPFLPLGDTTAATDKLIF.

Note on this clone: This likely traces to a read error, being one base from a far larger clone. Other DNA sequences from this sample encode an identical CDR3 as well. The CDR3 nucleotides read TGCGCTCTTGGGGAACCCCATTTTCCTACGACAGGATACGCGGCTTTGACAGCACAACTCTTCTTT. It specifies CALGEPHFPTTGYAALTAQLFF. The J gene is TRDJ2, the V gene TRDV1; either TRDD2 or TRDD3 may fit D (7 bases each). TCRdb records no J gene; here it was assigned by comparing the DNA to germline. The CDR3 is 22 amino acids. Germline CDR1 is TSWWSYY and CDR2 is QGS.

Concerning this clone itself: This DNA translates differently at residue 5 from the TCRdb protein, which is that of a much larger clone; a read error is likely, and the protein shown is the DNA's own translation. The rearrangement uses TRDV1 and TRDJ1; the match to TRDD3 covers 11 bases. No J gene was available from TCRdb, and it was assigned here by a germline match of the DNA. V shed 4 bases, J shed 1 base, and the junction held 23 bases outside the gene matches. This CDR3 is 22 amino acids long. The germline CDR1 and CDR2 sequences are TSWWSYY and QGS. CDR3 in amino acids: CALGGSSFLGRVWGIRTDKLIF. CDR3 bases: TGTGCTCTTGGGGGTTCTTCCTTCCTCGGAAGAGTGTGGGGGATACGCACCGATAAACTCATCTTT.

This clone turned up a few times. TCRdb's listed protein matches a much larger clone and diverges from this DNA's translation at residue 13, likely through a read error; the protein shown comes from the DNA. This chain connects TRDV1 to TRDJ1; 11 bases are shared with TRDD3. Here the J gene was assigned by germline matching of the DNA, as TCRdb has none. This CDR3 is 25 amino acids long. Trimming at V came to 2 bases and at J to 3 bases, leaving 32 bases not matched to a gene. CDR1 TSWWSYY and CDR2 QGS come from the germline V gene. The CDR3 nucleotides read TGTGCTCTTGGGGAAGTGCCTAAACGGAGTCCCCGGGTCATGGGGGATACGCGTCCATCCGATAAACTCATCTTT. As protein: CALGEVPKRSPRVMGDTRPSDKLIF.

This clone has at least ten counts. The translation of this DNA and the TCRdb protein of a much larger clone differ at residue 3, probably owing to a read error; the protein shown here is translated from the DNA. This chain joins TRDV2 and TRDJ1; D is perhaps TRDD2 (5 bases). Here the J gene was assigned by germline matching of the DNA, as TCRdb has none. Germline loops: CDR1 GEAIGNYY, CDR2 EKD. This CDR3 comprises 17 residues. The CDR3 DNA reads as TGTGCCTATGACAATTCCTTGTCTTACCCCGAGGGTGGTGAACTCATCTTT. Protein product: CAYDNSLSYPEGGELIF.

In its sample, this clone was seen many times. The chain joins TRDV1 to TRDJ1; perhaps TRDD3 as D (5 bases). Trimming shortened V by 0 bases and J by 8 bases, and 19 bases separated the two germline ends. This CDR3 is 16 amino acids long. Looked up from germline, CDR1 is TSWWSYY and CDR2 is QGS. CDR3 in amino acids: CALGELPDFGGPKLIF. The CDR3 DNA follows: TGTGCTCTTGGGGAACTCCCCGACTTCGGGGGGCCGAAACTCATCTTT.

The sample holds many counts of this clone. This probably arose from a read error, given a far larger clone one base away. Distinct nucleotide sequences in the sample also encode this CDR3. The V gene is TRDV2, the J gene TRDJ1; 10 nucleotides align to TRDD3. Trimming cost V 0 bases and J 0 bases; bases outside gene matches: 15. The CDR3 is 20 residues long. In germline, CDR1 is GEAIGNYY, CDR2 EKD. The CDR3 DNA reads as TGTGCCTGTGACACCAATTTTCCGGGGGATACGACCCCGTACACCGATAAACTCATCTTT. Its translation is CACDTNFPGDTTPYTDKLIF.

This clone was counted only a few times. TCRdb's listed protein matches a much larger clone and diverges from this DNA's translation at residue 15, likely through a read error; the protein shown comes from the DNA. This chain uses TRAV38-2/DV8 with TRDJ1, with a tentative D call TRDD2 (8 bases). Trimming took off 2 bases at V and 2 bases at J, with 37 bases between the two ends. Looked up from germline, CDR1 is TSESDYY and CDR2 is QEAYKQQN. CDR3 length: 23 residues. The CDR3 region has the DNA TGTGCTTATAGGAGTAAGATTTCCTTCCTAGACCCTACTGGGGCACACGGGACCGATAAACTCATCTTT. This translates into CAYRSKISFLDPTGAHGTDKLIF.

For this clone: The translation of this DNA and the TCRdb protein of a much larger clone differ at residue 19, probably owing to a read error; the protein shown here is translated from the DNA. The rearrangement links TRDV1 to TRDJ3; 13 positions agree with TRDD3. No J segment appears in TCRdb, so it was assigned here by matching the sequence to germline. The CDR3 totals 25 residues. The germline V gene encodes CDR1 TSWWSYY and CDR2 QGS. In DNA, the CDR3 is TGTGCTCTTGGGGAATTGGCTTCCTACGGTTACTGGGGGATACGCGTCTCCTGGGGCACCCGACAGATGTTTTTC. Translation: CALGELASYGYWGIRVSWGTRQMFF.

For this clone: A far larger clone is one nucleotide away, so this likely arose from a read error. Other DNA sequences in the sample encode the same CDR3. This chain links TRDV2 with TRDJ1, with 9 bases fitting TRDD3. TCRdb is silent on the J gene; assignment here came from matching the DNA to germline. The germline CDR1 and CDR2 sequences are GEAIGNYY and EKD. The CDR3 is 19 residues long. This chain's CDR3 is CACDTVRGMEGGYTDKLIF. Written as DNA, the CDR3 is TGTGCCTGTGACACCGTTAGAGGGATGGAGGGGGGATACACCGACAAACTCATCTTT.